The rows below give T cell receptor beta chains drawn from one sample of a study of T cell repertoires in cytomegalovirus infection. MiXCR, applied by TCRdb to the reads, yields one record per CDR3 protein. This table has roughly 920,000 distinct CDR3 sequences, less than 35% appearing once. These receptors' targets are unknown. The starting material was cultured CD8+ T cells from PBMCs, obtained from culture after CMV antigen stimulation. The origin of the receptors is a human donor in good health (CMV status not recorded). Some clones in this sample may be carry-over from other donors' samples. The CDR3 runs from the conserved cysteine through the conserved F or W. The order of the fields is V gene, clone size, D gene, J gene, CDR3 DNA, CDR3 protein. D genes are given only for firm matches. Clone size is stated in some rows and not others, as once, few, many or a class when expanded.

>TRBV6-2/TRBV6-3|NA|NA|TRBJ1-2
TGTGCCAGCAGTTACGGAGGGGTTGGTGGCTACACCTTC
CASSYGGVGGYTF
>TRBV6-1|few|NA|TRBJ1-6
TGTGCCAGCAGTTATGAGGTTTGGGGGAATTCACCCCTCCACTTT
CASSYEVWGNSPLHF
>TRBV7-6|NA|NA|TRBJ1-2
TGTGTCAGCAGCCCCGGGCCTGCCGATTACTATGGCTACACCTTC
CVSSPGPADYYGYTF
>TRBV5-4|NA|TRBD2|TRBJ2-3
TGTGCCAGCCGCCCCCTAGCGGGGGGGCCGATAGATACGCAGTATTTT
CASRPLAGGPIDTQYF
>TRBV20-1|NA|NA|TRBJ2-7
TGCAGTGCTAGCTCGACAAAGGACTACGAGCAGTACTTC
CSASSTKDYEQYF
>TRBV5-1|NA|NA|TRBJ1-1
TGCGCCAGCAGCCCTCCGGGAGCGACAATGAACACTGAAGCTTTCTTT
CASSPPGATMNTEAFF
>TRBV7-9|few|TRBD1|TRBJ2-7
TGTGCCAGCAGCTTTGGGACAGAAACCTACGAGCAGTACTTC
CASSFGTETYEQYF
>TRBV6-2/TRBV6-3|few|NA|TRBJ1-5
TGTGCCAGCAGTTACTCGATAGCAGGGGTAGACAATCAGCCCCAGCATTTT
CASSYSIAGVDNQPQHF
>TRBV7-9|NA|TRBD1|TRBJ2-1
TGTGCCAGCAGTCCGATACAGGGGACGAGAGAGCAGTTCTTC
CASSPIQGTREQFF
>TRBV5-1|NA|NA|TRBJ1-1
TGCGCCAGCAGCTTGGCTCCGACCGCGACGGGGACTGAAGCTTTCTTT
CASSLAPTATGTEAFF
>TRBV6-5|NA|NA|TRBJ1-2
TGTGCCAGCAAAGACCCCGATGGCTACACCTTC
CASKDPDGYTF
>TRBV4-2|few|NA|TRBJ1-1
TGTGCCAGCAGCCAAGAGGGGAGGCGCGTCGATGAAGCTTTCTTT
CASSQEGRRVDEAFF
>TRBV27|many|NA|TRBJ1-2
TGTGCCAGCAGGCAGGGGAACTATGGCTACACCTTC
CASRQGNYGYTF
>TRBV19|few|NA|TRBJ1-5
TGTGCCAGTACCCCGGGAGATTATAGCAATCAGCCCCAGCATTTT
CASTPGDYSNQPQHF
>TRBV7-3|NA|TRBD1|TRBJ1-2
TGTGCCAGCAGCCCCCCGGGAAGGGGACAGGGCTACACCTTC
CASSPPGRGQGYTF
>TRBV6-9|NA|TRBD1|TRBJ1-5
TGTGCCAGCAGTCTACTGGACAGGGTTCAGCCCCAGCATTTT
CASSLLDRVQPQHF
>TRBV7-9|few|NA|TRBJ1-2
TGTGCCAGCAGCTTAGAGGGGGGGGACGGCTACACCTTC
CASSLEGGDGYTF
>TRBV7-9|NA|NA|TRBJ2-5
TGTGCCAGCAGCTTAGCGGAGAGGGGGTATGAGACCCAGTACTTC
CASSLAERGYETQYF
>TRBV20-1|NA|TRBD1|TRBJ2-7
TGCAGTGCTAGAGATGGGACAGGGCCCTCCTACGAGCAGTACTTC
CSARDGTGPSYEQYF
>TRBV24-1|NA|NA|TRBJ2-3
TGTGCCACCAGTGACCCCAGGGGCCGCACAGATACGCAGTATTTT
CATSDPRGRTDTQYF
>TRBV7-8|many|NA|TRBJ1-5
TGTGCCAGCAGCTTAGCTTTCGGGGGGACTCAGCCCCAGCATTTT
CASSLAFGGTQPQHF
>TRBV7-9|many|NA|TRBJ2-3
TGTGCCAGCAGCCAGCGGACGGGTCGCTCCACAGATACGCAGTATTTT
CASSQRTGRSTDTQYF
>TRBV20-1|few|TRBD2|TRBJ2-1
TGCAGTGCTGATACTAGCGGGGGAAATATTGAGCAGTTCTTC
CSADTSGGNIEQFF
>TRBV7-9|NA|TRBD1|TRBJ2-2
TGTGCCAGCAGCTTTACCCCGGGACAGGGAGACTTGGGGCAACGCACCGGGGAGCTGTTTTTT
CASSFTPGQGDLGQRTGELFF
>TRBV7-9|many|NA|TRBJ2-5
TGTGCCAGCAGCTTAGTGGGTGGGGGGGAGACCCAGTACTTC
CASSLVGGGETQYF
>TRBV6-6|NA|NA|TRBJ1-2
TGTGCCAGCAGGGGGGAGCGCGGCTACACCTTC
CASRGERGYTF
>TRBV29-1|NA|NA|TRBJ2-6
TGCAGCGTGCCCGAGGAAACTGGGGCCAACGTCCTGACTTTC
CSVPEETGANVLTF
>TRBV27|few|TRBD2|TRBJ2-7
TGTGCCAGCAGTGCGCGGGCCCGGGGGGACGAGCAGTACTTC
CASSARARGDEQYF
>TRBV5-5|NA|NA|TRBJ2-2
TGTGCCAGCAGCCCGGTCGGGGGCACCGGGGAGCTGTTTTTT
CASSPVGGTGELFF
>TRBV5-1|once|NA|TRBJ2-7
TGCTCCAGCAGCTTGGCCTCGGGAAGGGGGACCCTCTACTACGAGCAGTACTTC
CSSSLASGRGTLYYEQYF
>TRBV2|NA|NA|TRBJ1-2
TGTGCCAGCAGTAGTGATAAACTTCGGGACATTCACCTGAGTAACTATGGCTACACCTTC
CASSSDKLRDIHLSNYGYTF
>TRBV30|NA|TRBD2|TRBJ2-6
TGTGCCTGGAGTGTACGGGGCGGGGGGACCTCTGGGGCCAACGTCCTGACTTTC
CAWSVRGGGTSGANVLTF
>TRBV15|NA|NA|TRBJ1-1
TGTGCCACCCTTAATGACGGATGGAACCGAAACACTGAAGCTTTCTTT
CATLNDGWNRNTEAFF
>TRBV6-5|few|NA|TRBJ2-3
TGTGCCAGCAGTTACTCGGGCCCTGCTGGTACGCAGTATTTT
CASSYSGPAGTQYF
>TRBV10-3|few|NA|TRBJ1-1
TGTGCCACCAGACAGCCTAACACTGAAGCTTTCTTT
CATRQPNTEAFF
>TRBV7-9|few|NA|TRBJ1-2
TGTGCCAGCAGCTTAGAGGGTTTTGGCTATGGCTACACCTTC
CASSLEGFGYGYTF
>TRBV12-3/TRBV12-4|NA|NA|TRBJ2-2
TGTGCCACCCCTAACCACGGGGAGCTGTTTTTT
CATPNHGELFF
>TRBV7-6|few|TRBD2|TRBJ2-3
TGTGCCAGCAGCTTAAGGACTAGCGGGGGGGCAGCAGATACGCAGTATTTT
CASSLRTSGGAADTQYF
>TRBV19|few|TRBD1|TRBJ2-1
TGTGCCAGTAAGGCAGGGGGCCTCTACAATGAGCAGTTCTTC
CASKAGGLYNEQFF
>TRBV5-6|once|TRBD1|TRBJ1-2
TGTGCCAGCAGCTTTTCCAGGACAGGATTCAACTATGGCTACACCTTC
CASSFSRTGFNYGYTF